The T cell receptor (beta chain) described here comes from a study of immune characterization of retroperitoneal liposarcoma. Germline-derived CDR1 and CDR2 are MGHDK and SYGVNS. Trimming took 4 bases from V and 6 from J, leaving 12 bases between them. This CDR3 has 14 amino acids. From the PCR reads, TCRdb called clonotypes with MiXCR, one entry per CDR3 protein. The top ten clones hold 6.5% to 8% of a sample with fewer than 25,000 distinct CDR3 sequences, around 38% of them seen once. The chain links TRBV25-1 to TRBJ2-2; a possible D gene is TRBD1 (6 bases). The material sequenced was blood. The clonotype was recovered from a male donor with retroperitoneal liposarcoma. CDR3: CASSVQGNAGELFF. Here the CDR3 DNA reads TGTGCCAGCAGTGTACAGGGAAATGCCGGGGAGCTGTTTTTT.